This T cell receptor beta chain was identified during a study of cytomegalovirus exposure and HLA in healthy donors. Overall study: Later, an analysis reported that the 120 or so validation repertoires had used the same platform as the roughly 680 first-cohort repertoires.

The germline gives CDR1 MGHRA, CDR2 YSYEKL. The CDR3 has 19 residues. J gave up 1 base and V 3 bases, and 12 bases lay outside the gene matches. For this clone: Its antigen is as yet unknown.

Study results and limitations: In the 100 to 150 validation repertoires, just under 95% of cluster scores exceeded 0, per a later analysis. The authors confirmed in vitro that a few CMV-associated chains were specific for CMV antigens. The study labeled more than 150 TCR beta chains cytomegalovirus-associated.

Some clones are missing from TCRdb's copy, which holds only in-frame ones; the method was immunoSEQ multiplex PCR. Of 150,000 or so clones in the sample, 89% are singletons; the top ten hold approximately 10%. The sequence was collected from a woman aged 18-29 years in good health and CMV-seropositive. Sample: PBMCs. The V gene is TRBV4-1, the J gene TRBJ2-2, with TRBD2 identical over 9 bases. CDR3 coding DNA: TGCGCCAGCAGCCACCCACGAAGGCGGGGGGGCGGGAACACCGGGGAGCTGTTTTTT. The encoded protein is CASSHPRRRGGGNTGELFF.